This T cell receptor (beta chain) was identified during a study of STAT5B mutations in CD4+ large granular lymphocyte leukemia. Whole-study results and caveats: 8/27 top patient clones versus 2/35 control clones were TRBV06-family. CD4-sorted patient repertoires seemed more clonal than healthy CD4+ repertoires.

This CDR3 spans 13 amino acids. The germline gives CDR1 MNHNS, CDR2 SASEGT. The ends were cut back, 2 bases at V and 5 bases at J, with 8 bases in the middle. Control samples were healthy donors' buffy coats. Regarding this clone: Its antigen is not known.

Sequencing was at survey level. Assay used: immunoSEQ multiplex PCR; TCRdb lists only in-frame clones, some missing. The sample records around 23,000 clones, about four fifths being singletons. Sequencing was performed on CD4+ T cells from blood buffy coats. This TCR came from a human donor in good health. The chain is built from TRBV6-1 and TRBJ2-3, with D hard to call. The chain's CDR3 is CASSESGLDTQYF. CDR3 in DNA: TGTGCCAGCAGTGAATCGGGTCTAGATACGCAGTATTTT.